Below are 23 T cell receptor beta chains sequenced from a single sample in a study of cytotoxic CD8 clonotypes in ibrutinib-treated CLL (dated by TCRdb to 2020 to 2023). The library was produced with the immunoSEQ multiplex PCR assay. TCRdb provides this immuneACCESS table in a form limited to in-frame rearrangements. Some clones are lacking; in checked studies, under half of them reflect an unresolved V gene, and why the rest are absent is not known. A total of 300,000 to 350,000 clones appear in this sample, about 77% of them only once. The top ten constitute about 6.3% of the sample. Sequenced material: PBMCs, taken before ibrutinib treatment. The origin of the receptors is a human donor with chronic lymphocytic leukemia.

With respect to this clone: The same CDR3 also results from other DNA sequences found in this sample. The chain combines TRBV9 with TRBJ2-1; D gene unclear. Trimming shortened V by 0 bases and J by 5 bases, and 6 bases separated the two germline ends. The CDR3 totals 13 residues. The V gene's germline CDR1 is SGDLS and CDR2 YYNGEE. The CDR3 nucleotides read TGTGCCAGCAGCGTAGGTGGTAACAATGAGCAGTTCTTC. Protein sequence: CASSVGGNNEQFF.

This rearrangement joins TRBV14 to TRBJ1-2, with D uncertain. The V end lost 2 bases, the J end lost 3 bases, and 22 bases lay between the germline ends. Germline V CDR1 and CDR2: SGHDN, FVKESK. This CDR3 region has 18 residues. CDR3 sequence (DNA): TGTGCCAGCAGCCAATTGGGGTATTCGGGAGCGCTTGACTATGGCTACACCTTC. This encodes CASSQLGYSGALDYGYTF.

In this sample, this clone turned up a few times. The chain carries TRBV7-9 and TRBJ2-7; 12 bases map to TRBD1. The V gene's germline CDR1 is SEHNR and CDR2 FQNEAQ (reference sequence). V lost 5 bases to trimming and J lost 7 bases; unmatched junction nucleotides: 18. This CDR3 has 18 residues. CDR3 loop: CASSDRDRGLHRRGEQYF. The CDR3 DNA reads TGTGCCAGCAGCGACCGGGACAGGGGGCTTCACCGCCGTGGGGAGCAGTACTTC.

This clone turned up a few times. CDR3 nucleotides: TGTGCCAGCGCCGGGACGGGAAACTATGGCTACACCTTC. Translation: CASAGTGNYGYTF. The V gene is TRBV2, the J gene TRBJ1-2; possible D gene TRBD1, 5 bases. The CDR3 loop spans 13 amino acids. V lost 8 bases and J lost 2, with 12 bases in between. In germline, CDR1 is SNHLY, CDR2 FYNNEI.

V is TRBV11-3 and J is TRBJ2-7; no reliable D call. The CDR3 consists of 15 residues. Germline V gene sequence: CDR1 SGHNT, CDR2 YENEEA. The V and J ends lost 5 bases and 3 bases respectively, with 17 bases between them. The CDR3: CASSLSANDVYEQYF. CDR3 DNA sequence: TGTGCCAGCAGCCTCTCCGCGAACGATGTCTACGAGCAGTACTTC.

In this sample, this clone turned up a few times. The rearrangement uses TRBV19 and TRBJ1-5; 9 bases are a match to TRBD1. The CDR3 contains 18 residues. The V gene end was trimmed by 5 bases and the J gene end by 1 base; junction bases not matched to a gene: 12. In germline, CDR1 is LNHDA, CDR2 SQIVND (reference sequence). CDR3 amino acids: CASSSPGTGTESNQPQHF. The CDR3 region has the DNA TGTGCCAGTAGTTCCCCCGGGACAGGGACTGAGAGCAATCAGCCCCAGCATTTT.

CDR3 sequence: CASSQDLRVSKTQYF. The CDR3 DNA sequence: TGCGCCAGCAGCCAAGATCTCAGGGTGTCGAAGACCCAGTACTTC. The chain couples TRBV4-1 to TRBJ2-5; tentatively, D is TRBD1 (5 bases). CDR1 and CDR2 from the germline V gene are MGHRA and YSYEKL. The CDR3 spans 15 residues. Trimming removed 0 bases from V and 6 bases from J, with 14 bases in between.

CDR3 protein: CASSLGAANTGELFF. The CDR3 bases are TGTGCCAGCAGCTTAGGGGCAGCGAACACCGGGGAGCTGTTTTTT. This chain links TRBV7-9 with TRBJ2-2, with D hard to call. Trimming took off 1 base at V and 0 bases at J, with 6 bases between the two ends. This CDR3 is built from 15 residues. Germline values: CDR1 SEHNR, CDR2 FQNEAQ (reference sequence).

The chain employs TRBV7-2 and TRBJ1-2; D is perhaps TRBD1 (6 bases). CDR3 length: 15 residues. Germline V lookup: CDR1 SGHTA, CDR2 FQGNSA. With 6 bases removed from V and 4 bases from J, the gap between germline ends came to 18 bases. The CDR3 loop is CASSFDPRDTYGYTF. The CDR3 DNA is TGTGCCAGCAGTTTCGACCCCCGGGACACCTATGGCTACACCTTC.

This chain uses TRBV5-4 with TRBJ2-1, with 7 nucleotides matching TRBD2. Per germline, CDR1 SGHNT and CDR2 YYREEE (reference sequence). The V gene end was trimmed by 2 bases and the J gene end by 15 bases; junction bases not matched to a gene: 11. The CDR3 spans 13 residues. CDR3 nucleotides: TGTGCCAGCAGCTTCACTCGGCGGGAGAAGGGGTTCTTC. This encodes CASSFTRREKGFF.

The chain employs TRBV7-6 and TRBJ2-7; D ambiguous. This CDR3 comprises 11 residues. In germline, CDR1 is SGHVS, CDR2 FNYEAQ. V lost 5 bases and J 4 bases, leaving 6 bases between the germline ends. The CDR3 is CASSDKYEQYF. The CDR3, as DNA: TGTGCCAGCAGCGACAAATACGAGCAGTACTTC. Looking up the rest from reference TRBV7-6 and TRBJ2-7 gives the full variable domain: GAGVSQSPRYKVTKRGQDVALRCDPISGHVSLYWYRQALGQGPEFLTYFNYEAQQDKSGLPNDRFSAERPEGSISTLTIQRTEQRDSAMYRCASSDKYEQYFGPGTRLTVT.

The rearrangement joins TRBV7-6 to TRBJ1-5; D unclear. V was trimmed by 1 base and J by 4 bases, leaving 11 bases between them. The length of the CDR3 is 15 residues. Germline assignment: CDR1 SGHVS and CDR2 FNYEAQ. CDR3 protein: CASSLDVGLNQPQHF. CDR3 in DNA: TGTGCCAGCAGCTTAGACGTGGGTCTGAATCAGCCCCAGCATTTT.

The chain is built from TRBV25-1 and TRBJ2-5; D uncertain. CDR1 MGHDK and CDR2 SYGVNS come from the germline V gene. This CDR3 is built from 14 residues. The germline V and J ends were trimmed by 1 base and 5 bases, with 11 bases remaining between them. The CDR3 sequence is CASSEFLSSETQYF. CDR3 nucleotide sequence: TGTGCCAGCAGTGAATTCCTGAGTAGCGAGACCCAGTACTTC.

Only a few counts were recorded for this clone. The gene calls are TRBV7-3 and TRBJ2-1; a possible D gene is TRBD2 (5 bases). The CDR3 covers 13 residues. CDR1 and CDR2 from the germline V gene are SGHTA and FQGTGA. V lost 2 bases, J lost 10 bases, and 12 bases lay in between. CDR3 bases: TGTGCCAGCAGCTTATCCCGCCCGGGAGAGCAGTTCTTC. Amino acid sequence: CASSLSRPGEQFF.

The chain combines TRBV5-1 with TRBJ2-7; TRBD1 matches at 11 bases. The CDR3 is made up of 15 amino acids. The germline V gene has CDR1 SGHRS and CDR2 YFSETQ. Trimming cost V 4 bases and J 2 bases; bases outside gene matches: 5. The CDR3 sequence is CASSTGTGGTYEQYF. DNA for the CDR3: TGCGCCAGCAGCACCGGGACAGGGGGGACCTACGAGCAGTACTTC.

The chain joins TRBV4-3 to TRBJ1-2, with D maybe TRBD1 (5 bases). The length of the CDR3 is 16 residues. Trimming cost V 4 bases and J 4 bases, with 19 bases left between them. Germline V gives CDR1 LGHNA, CDR2 YSLEER. CDR3 residues: CASSPTFGGPIYGYTF. The CDR3, as DNA: TGCGCCAGCAGCCCAACGTTTGGGGGTCCTATCTATGGCTACACCTTC.

The rearrangement joins TRBV9 to TRBJ2-7; D may be TRBD1 (7 bases). The CDR3 is 14 residues long. V dropped 5 bases and J dropped 2 bases, with 14 bases sitting between them. Germline assignment: CDR1 SGDLS and CDR2 YYNGEE. The CDR3 DNA sequence: TGTGCCAGCAGTGAAGGGGGCGGGGCCTACGAGCAGTACTTC. This translates into CASSEGGGAYEQYF.

The chain employs TRBV9 and TRBJ2-1, with unresolved D. With 1 base removed from V and 5 bases from J, the gap between germline ends came to 7 bases. The CDR3 runs to 13 residues. Germline V gives CDR1 SGDLS, CDR2 YYNGEE. The CDR3 sequence is CASSVRGDNEQFF. The CDR3 nucleotides are TGTGCCAGCAGCGTAAGAGGAGACAATGAGCAGTTCTTC.

The chain is built from TRBV4-1 and TRBJ1-5; maybe TRBD1 (5 bases). Per germline, CDR1 MGHRA and CDR2 YSYEKL. V was clipped by 2 bases and J by 6 bases, with 11 bases between them. CDR3 size: 14 residues. The CDR3 is CASSQRGWGQPQHF. CDR3 nucleotides: TGCGCCAGCAGCCAACGGGGCTGGGGTCAGCCCCAGCATTTT.

This sequence joins TRBV5-3 and TRBJ1-1; D unclear. TRBV5-3 is reported as an ORF; its role is uncertain. Deletions cut 8 bases from V and 1 base from J, with 15 bases between. The CDR3 runs to 14 residues. The CDR3 nucleotides are TGTGCCAGCAGCAGCAAGGGATCGAACACTGAAGCTTTCTTT. Protein product: CASSSKGSNTEAFF.

This chain joins TRBV20-1 and TRBJ2-1; 8 bases line up with TRBD2. J lost 7 bases, V lost 7 bases, and 3 bases had no gene match. Germline V CDR1 and CDR2: DFQATT, SNEGSKA (reference sequence). The CDR3 length is 11 residues. This chain's CDR3 is CSGTSQNEQFF. CDR3 bases: TGCAGTGGGACTAGCCAGAATGAGCAGTTCTTC.

The chain has TRBV29-1 and TRBJ2-1; the match to TRBD2 covers 8 bases. V gave up 1 base and J gave up 4 bases; unmatched junction bases: 15. The CDR3 is made up of 18 amino acids. CDR1 and CDR2 from the germline V gene are SQVTM and ANQGSEA. Here the CDR3 DNA reads TGCAGCGTTGAAGGGGCTGGCGGGAGGCTTGTGTTGTACAATGAGCAGTTCTTC. Its translation is CSVEGAGGRLVLYNEQFF.

The chain joins TRBV20-1 to TRBJ2-7; 9 bases agree with TRBD2. Unmatched junction bases numbered 8, after V lost 5 bases and J lost 12 bases. This CDR3 spans 11 amino acids. Germline-derived CDR1 and CDR2 are DFQATT and SNEGSKA (reference sequence). The CDR3 region has the DNA TGCAGTGCTCGACTAGCGGAGCGGCGGTACTTC. It encodes CSARLAERRYF.